The rows below give T cell receptor beta chains drawn from one sample of a study of blood T cell repertoires in COVID-19. Profiling relied on immunoSEQ multiplex PCR, and the TCRdb table lists in-frame clones only, not all of them. The sample has fewer than 250,000 clones; almost 85% are singletons. Sample: peripheral blood. These receptors all stem from a man aged 50 to 59 with acute or convalescent COVID-19. Both conserved end residues are part of each CDR3. Fields, in order: CDR3 protein, V gene, J gene.

cdr3_aa: CASSRDRGRYEQYF
v_call: TRBV5-6
j_call: TRBJ2-7

cdr3_aa: CASSLGVSGNTIYF
v_call: TRBV6-5
j_call: TRBJ1-3

cdr3_aa: CASSPSGPYSNQPQHF
v_call: TRBV27
j_call: TRBJ1-5

cdr3_aa: CASSLESAGSNYGYTF
v_call: TRBV5-6
j_call: TRBJ1-2

cdr3_aa: CASSFRGNTIYF
v_call: TRBV11-3
j_call: TRBJ1-3

cdr3_aa: CASSNWDFTDTQYF
v_call: TRBV9
j_call: TRBJ2-3

cdr3_aa: CASSLSSNGANEQFF
v_call: TRBV27
j_call: TRBJ2-1

cdr3_aa: CSVDPAGASTDTQYF
v_call: TRBV29-1
j_call: TRBJ2-3

cdr3_aa: CASVTGTQPQHF
v_call: TRBV28
j_call: TRBJ1-5

cdr3_aa: CAWRISGRATDTQYF
v_call: TRBV30
j_call: TRBJ2-3

cdr3_aa: CASSLGGSPQYYEQYF
v_call: TRBV7-2
j_call: TRBJ2-7

cdr3_aa: CASSPQGEKLFF
v_call: TRBV7-9
j_call: TRBJ1-4